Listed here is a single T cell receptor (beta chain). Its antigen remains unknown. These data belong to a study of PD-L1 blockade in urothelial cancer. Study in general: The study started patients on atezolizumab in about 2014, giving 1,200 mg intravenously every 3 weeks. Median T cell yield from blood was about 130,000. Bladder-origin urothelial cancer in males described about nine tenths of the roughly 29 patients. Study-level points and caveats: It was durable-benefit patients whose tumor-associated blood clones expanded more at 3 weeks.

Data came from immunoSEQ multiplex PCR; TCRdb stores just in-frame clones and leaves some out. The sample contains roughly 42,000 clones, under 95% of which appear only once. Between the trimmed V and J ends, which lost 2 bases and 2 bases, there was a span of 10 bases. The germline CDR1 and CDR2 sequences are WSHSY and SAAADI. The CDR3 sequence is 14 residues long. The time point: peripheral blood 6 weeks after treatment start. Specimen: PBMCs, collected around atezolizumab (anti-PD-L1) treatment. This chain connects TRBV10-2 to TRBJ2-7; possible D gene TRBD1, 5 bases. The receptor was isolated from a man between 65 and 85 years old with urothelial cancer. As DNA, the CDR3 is TGCGCCAGCAGTGAGCAAGCAGGGCCCTACGAGCAGTACTTC. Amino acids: CASSEQAGPYEQYF.